This TCR beta chain emerged from a study of blood T cells in healthy people across ages. The overall study: In model experiments, template switching was able to capture about one barcoded beta molecule for every two T cells that were present.

Primers used in a second PCR of roughly 6 to 11 cycles were a sample-barcoded 5' primer and a J-beta primer mix. TCRdb re-called the 5' RACE reads with MiXCR, one entry per CDR3 protein. The data contain about 1 million distinct CDR3 sequences, more than 35% of them singletons. Details on this clonotype: Its antigen is still unknown.

This CDR3 is built from 13 residues. Per germline, CDR1 DFQATT and CDR2 SNEGSKA (reference sequence). V was trimmed by 1 base and J by 11 bases, leaving 17 bases between them. General observations from the study: Roughly linear declines in TCR beta diversity per million T cells occurred with age.

V gene TRBV20-1 combines with J gene TRBJ1-2; D is undetermined. The sequenced material came from blood. The receptor was derived from a woman aged 60-70 years in good health. DNA for the CDR3: TGCAGTGCTAGAGCAGGCTTGGCTGTTGGTTACACCTTC. Amino acid sequence: CSARAGLAVGYTF.